The T cell receptor beta chain described here comes from a study of graft-versus-host responses after intestinal transplantation. On the study more broadly: Recipients obtained multivisceral, liver-intestinal, or isolated intestinal transplants. Anti-thymocyte globulin induction was given to all recipients, followed by tacrolimus and steroids for about 3 years.

With respect to this clone: Its antigen is currently unknown.

Germline CDR1 is SNHLY and CDR2 is FYNNEI. The CDR3 consists of 15 residues. With 7 bases removed from V and 4 bases from J, the gap between germline ends came to 19 bases. Study results and limitations: Early post-transplant falls in HvG clones accompanied the peak levels of circulating GvH clones. There were GvH clones found in recipient marrow, and some of them appeared first in ileum or blood.

Produced via immunoSEQ multiplex PCR; TCRdb's table is partial and in-frame only. Here the sample spans 96,000 or so clones, 90% to 95% being singletons. The receptor was derived from a human donor who received an intestinal transplant. This chain joins TRBV2 and TRBJ1-1; D gene unclear. Sequencing was performed on unstimulated CD4+ T cells sorted from spleen or lymph node cells, taken before intestinal transplant. This CDR3 is CASMDDRAAGTEAFF. CDR3 nucleotide sequence: TGTGCCAGCATGGACGACCGGGCCGCGGGCACTGAAGCTTTCTTT.